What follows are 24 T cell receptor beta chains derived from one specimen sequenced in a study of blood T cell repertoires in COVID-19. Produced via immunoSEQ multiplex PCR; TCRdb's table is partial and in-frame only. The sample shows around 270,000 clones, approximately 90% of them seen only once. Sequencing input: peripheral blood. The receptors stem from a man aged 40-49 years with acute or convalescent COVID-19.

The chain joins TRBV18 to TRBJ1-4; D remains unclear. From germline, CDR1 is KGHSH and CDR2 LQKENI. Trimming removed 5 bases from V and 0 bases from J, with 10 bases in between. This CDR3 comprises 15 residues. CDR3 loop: CASSNTAATNEKLFF. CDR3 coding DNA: TGTGCCAGCTCAAATACAGCGGCAACTAATGAAAAACTGTTTTTT.

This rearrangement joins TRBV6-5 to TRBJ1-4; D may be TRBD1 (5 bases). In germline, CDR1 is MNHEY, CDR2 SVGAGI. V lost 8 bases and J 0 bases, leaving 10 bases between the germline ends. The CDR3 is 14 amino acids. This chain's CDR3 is CASAYRPTNEKLFF. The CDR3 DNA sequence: TGTGCCAGCGCCTACAGGCCAACTAATGAAAAACTGTTTTTT.

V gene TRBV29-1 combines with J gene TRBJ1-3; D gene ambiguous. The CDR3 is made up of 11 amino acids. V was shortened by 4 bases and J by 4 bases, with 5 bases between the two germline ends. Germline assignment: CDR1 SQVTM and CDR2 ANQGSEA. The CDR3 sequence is CSVVVGNTIYF. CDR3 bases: TGCAGCGTTGTAGTCGGAAACACCATATATTTT.

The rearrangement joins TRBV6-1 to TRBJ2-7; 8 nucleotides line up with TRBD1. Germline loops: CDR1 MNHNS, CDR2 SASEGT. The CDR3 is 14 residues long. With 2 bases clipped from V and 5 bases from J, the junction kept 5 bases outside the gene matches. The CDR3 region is CASSERTGSNEQYF. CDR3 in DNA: TGTGCCAGCAGTGAAAGGACAGGGTCGAACGAGCAGTACTTC.

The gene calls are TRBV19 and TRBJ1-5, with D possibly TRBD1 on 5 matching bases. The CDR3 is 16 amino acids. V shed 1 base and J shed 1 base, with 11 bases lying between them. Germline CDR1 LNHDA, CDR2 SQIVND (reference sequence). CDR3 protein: CASSIGQGKSNQPQHF. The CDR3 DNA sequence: TGTGCCAGTAGTATAGGCCAGGGAAAGAGCAATCAGCCCCAGCATTTT.

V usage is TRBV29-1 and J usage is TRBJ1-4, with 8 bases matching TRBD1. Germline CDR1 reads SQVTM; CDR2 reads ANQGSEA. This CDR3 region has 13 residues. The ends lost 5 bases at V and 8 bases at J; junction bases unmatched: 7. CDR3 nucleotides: TGCAGCGTTCTGGACAGGGCGCGAGAAAAACTGTTTTTT. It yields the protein CSVLDRAREKLFF.

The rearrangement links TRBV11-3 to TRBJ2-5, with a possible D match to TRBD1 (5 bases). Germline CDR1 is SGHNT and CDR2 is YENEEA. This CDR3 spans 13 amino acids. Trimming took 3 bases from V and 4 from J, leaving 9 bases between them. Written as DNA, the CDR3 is TGTGCCAGCAGCTTGGGGCCCAGAGAGACCCAGTACTTC. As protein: CASSLGPRETQYF.

The CDR3 nucleotides read TGCGCCAGCAGCTCTGGCCCCACAGGGGCGAACACCGGGGAGCTGTTTTTT. Translated: CASSSGPTGANTGELFF. This chain connects TRBV5-1 to TRBJ2-2; 7 bases align to TRBD1. Germline CDR1 reads SGHRS; CDR2 reads YFSETQ. V was pared by 3 bases and J by 0 bases, with 8 bases of the junction left unmatched. The CDR3 is made up of 17 amino acids.

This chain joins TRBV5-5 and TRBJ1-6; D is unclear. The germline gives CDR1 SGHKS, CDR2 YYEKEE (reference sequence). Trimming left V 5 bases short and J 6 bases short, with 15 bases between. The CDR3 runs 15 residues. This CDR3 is CASSYRTQPNSPLHF. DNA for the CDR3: TGTGCCAGCAGTTACCGGACTCAACCTAATTCACCCCTCCACTTT.

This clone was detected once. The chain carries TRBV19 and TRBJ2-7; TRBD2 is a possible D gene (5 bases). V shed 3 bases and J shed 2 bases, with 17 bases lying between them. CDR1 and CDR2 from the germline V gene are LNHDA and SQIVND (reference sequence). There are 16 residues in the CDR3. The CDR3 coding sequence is TGTGCCAGTAGTATGATCCGCCCGAGCGGTACCTACGAGCAGTACTTC. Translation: CASSMIRPSGTYEQYF.

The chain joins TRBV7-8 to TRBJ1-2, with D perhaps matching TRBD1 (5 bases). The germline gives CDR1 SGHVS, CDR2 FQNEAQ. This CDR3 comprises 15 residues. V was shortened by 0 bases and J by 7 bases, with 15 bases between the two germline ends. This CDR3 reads CASSLARATNPGYTF. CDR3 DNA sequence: TGTGCCAGCAGCTTAGCCAGGGCCACGAACCCTGGCTACACCTTC.

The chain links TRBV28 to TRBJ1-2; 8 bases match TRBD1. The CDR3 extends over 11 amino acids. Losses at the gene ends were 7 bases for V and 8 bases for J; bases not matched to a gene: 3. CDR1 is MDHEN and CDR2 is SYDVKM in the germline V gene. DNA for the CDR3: TGTGCCAGCACCGACAGGGGCGGCTACACCTTC. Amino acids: CASTDRGGYTF.

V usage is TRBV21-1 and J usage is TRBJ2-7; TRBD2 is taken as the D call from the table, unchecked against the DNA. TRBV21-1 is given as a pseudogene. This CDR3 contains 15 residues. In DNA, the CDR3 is TGTGCCAGCAGCAAAAAGGGACTAGCGGCCTACGAGCAGTACTTC. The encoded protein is CASSKKGLAAYEQYF.

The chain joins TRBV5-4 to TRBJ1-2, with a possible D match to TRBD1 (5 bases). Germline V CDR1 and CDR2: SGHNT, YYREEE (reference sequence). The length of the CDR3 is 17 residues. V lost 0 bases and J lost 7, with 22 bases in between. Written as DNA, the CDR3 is TGTGCCAGCAGCTTGGAGATCTGGGGCAGCTCTACGGGTGGCTACACCTTC. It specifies CASSLEIWGSSTGGYTF.

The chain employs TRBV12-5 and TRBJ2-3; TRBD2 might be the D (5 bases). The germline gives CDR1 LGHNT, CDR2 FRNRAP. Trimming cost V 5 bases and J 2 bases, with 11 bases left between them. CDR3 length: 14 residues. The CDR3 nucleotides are TGTGCTAGTGGTCTCGGACTCTCCACAGATACGCAGTATTTT. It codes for CASGLGLSTDTQYF.

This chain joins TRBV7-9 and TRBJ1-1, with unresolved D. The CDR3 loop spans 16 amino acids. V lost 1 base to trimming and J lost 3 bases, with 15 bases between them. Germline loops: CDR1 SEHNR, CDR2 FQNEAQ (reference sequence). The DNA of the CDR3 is TGTGCCAGCAGCTTAGGTCCCGGAGGGATAGACACTGAAGCTTTCTTT. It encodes CASSLGPGGIDTEAFF.

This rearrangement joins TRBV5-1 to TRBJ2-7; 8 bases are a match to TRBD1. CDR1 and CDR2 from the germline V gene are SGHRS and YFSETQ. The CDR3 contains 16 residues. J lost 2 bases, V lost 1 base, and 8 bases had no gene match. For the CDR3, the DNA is TGCGCCAGCAGCTTGAGAAGAACAGGGGGTGCCTACGAGCAGTACTTC. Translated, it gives CASSLRRTGGAYEQYF.

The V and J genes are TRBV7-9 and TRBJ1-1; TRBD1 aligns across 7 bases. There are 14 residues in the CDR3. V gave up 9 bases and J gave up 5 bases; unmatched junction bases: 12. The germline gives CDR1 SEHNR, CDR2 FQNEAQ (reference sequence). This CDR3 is CASSFGGGRTEAFF. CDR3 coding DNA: TGTGCCAGTTCATTTGGAGGGGGCAGGACTGAAGCTTTCTTT.

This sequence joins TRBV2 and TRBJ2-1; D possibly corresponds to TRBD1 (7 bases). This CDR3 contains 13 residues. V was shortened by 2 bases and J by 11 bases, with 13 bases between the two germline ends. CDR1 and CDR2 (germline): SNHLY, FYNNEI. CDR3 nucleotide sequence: TGTGCCAGCAGTGAAATATGGAGGGGGCAGCAGTTCTTC. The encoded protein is CASSEIWRGQQFF.

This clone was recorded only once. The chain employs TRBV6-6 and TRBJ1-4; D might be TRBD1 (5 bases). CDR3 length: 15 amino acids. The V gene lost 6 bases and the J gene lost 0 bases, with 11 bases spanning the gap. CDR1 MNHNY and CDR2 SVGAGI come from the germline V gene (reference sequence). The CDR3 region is CASSSGVSTNEKLFF. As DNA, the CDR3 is TGTGCCAGCAGCTCGGGGGTTTCAACTAATGAAAAACTGTTTTTT.

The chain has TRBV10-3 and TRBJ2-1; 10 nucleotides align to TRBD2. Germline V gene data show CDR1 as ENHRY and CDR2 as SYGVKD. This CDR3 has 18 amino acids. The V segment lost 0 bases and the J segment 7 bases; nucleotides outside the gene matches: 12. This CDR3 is CAISESGRASGGRNEQFF. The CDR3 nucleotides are TGTGCCATCAGTGAGTCGGGTCGGGCTAGCGGGGGCAGAAATGAGCAGTTCTTC.

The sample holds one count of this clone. The CDR3 nucleotides are TGTGCCACCGCGTGGGGGACAGGGAACACCGGGGAGCTGTTTTTT. Its translation: CATAWGTGNTGELFF. The genes are TRBV24-1 and TRBJ2-2; 8 bases are shared with TRBD1. The V gene end was trimmed by 9 bases and the J gene end by 1 base; junction bases not matched to a gene: 6. Germline-derived CDR1 and CDR2 are KGHDR and SFDVKD. This CDR3 has 15 residues.

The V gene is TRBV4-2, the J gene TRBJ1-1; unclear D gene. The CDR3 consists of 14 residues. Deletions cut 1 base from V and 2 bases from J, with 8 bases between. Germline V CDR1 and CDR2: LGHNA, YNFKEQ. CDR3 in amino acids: CASSQVQANTEAFF. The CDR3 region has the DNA TGTGCCAGCAGCCAAGTTCAGGCTAACACTGAAGCTTTCTTT.

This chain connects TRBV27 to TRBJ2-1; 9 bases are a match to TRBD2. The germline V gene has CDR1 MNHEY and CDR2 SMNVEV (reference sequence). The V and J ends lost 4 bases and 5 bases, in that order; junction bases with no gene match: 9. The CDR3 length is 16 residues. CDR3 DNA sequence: TGTGCCAGCAGTTCCCCGCGGGGGGGCGGAAACAATGAGCAGTTCTTC. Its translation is CASSSPRGGGNNEQFF.